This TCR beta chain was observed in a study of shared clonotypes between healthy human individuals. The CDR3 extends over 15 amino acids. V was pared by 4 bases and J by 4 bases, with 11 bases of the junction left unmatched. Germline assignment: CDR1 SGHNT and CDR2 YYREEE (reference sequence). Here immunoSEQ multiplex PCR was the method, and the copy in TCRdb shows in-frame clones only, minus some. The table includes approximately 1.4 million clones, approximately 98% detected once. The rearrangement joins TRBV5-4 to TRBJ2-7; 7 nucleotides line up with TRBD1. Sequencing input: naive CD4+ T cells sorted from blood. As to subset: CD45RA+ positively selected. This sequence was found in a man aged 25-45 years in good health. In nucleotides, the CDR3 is TGTGCCAGCAGCCGGAAAACAGGGGAACGGTACGAGCAGTACTTC. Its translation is CASSRKTGERYEQYF.